The 10 T cell receptor beta chains below were found in one sample sequenced in a study of OX40 agonist ivuxolimab in advanced cancers. Library preparation was by the immunoSEQ multiplex PCR assay. What TCRdb holds here is the immuneACCESS table cut down to in-frame rearrangements. Part of the clones is not present; checked against another copy, under half of the missing clones reflect an unresolved V gene, and the others are unexplained. The sample includes about 51,000 clones, with around 82% observed a single time. The top ten constitute roughly 2% of the sample. Sample: CD4+ or CD8+ T cells sorted from blood, taken in a trial of the OX40 agonist ivuxolimab. These receptors originate from an adult with an advanced solid tumor such as melanoma, head and neck, liver or kidney cancer.

The CDR3 region is CASGLTPYEQYF. The CDR3 DNA is TGTGCTAGTGGTTTGACCCCCTACGAGCAGTACTTC. The chain couples TRBV12-5 to TRBJ2-7; D ambiguous. CDR3 size: 12 residues. Trimming cost V 2 bases and J 2 bases, with 4 bases left between them. The germline V gene encodes CDR1 LGHNT and CDR2 FRNRAP.

This clone turned up a few times. V and J are TRBV5-6 and TRBJ2-1; D gene ambiguous. Trimming shortened V by 2 bases and J by 8 bases, and 8 bases separated the two germline ends. Per germline, CDR1 SGHDT and CDR2 YYEEEE. The CDR3 has 12 residues. The DNA for the CDR3 is TGTGCCAGCAGCTTTAACCCTCATGAGCAGTTCTTC. This gives the protein CASSFNPHEQFF.

The genes are TRBV11-2 and TRBJ2-1; D perhaps matches TRBD2 (5 bases). The CDR3 is 14 amino acids. Looked up from germline, CDR1 is SGHAT and CDR2 is FQNNGV. V was trimmed by 4 bases and J by 12 bases, leaving 19 bases between them. Here the CDR3 reads CASSSTSRASRQFF. CDR3 DNA sequence: TGTGCCAGCAGCTCTACCTCTCGGGCTAGCCGGCAGTTCTTC.

V gene TRBV28 combines with J gene TRBJ1-2, with 9 bases that match TRBD1. The germline V gene has CDR1 MDHEN and CDR2 SYDVKM. Germline trimming cut 7 bases from V and 4 bases from J; bases unmatched to any gene: 13. This CDR3 region has 16 residues. This chain's CDR3 is CASTDRPGQGIYGYTF. The DNA for the CDR3 is TGTGCCAGCACCGACCGACCGGGACAGGGAATCTATGGCTACACCTTC.

The chain's CDR3 is CASSPDRVLYEQYF. Written as DNA, the CDR3 is TGTGCCAGCAGTCCGGACAGGGTTCTGTACGAGCAGTACTTC. This sequence joins TRBV2 and TRBJ2-7; 8 nucleotides align to TRBD1. CDR3 length equals 14 residues. Per the germline V gene, CDR1 is SNHLY and CDR2 is FYNNEI. Trimming removed 5 bases from V and 4 bases from J; junction bases left unmatched: 7.

This chain joins TRBV7-3 and TRBJ2-1; possibly TRBD2 for D (6 bases). Germline-derived CDR1 and CDR2 are SGHTA and FQGTGA. Trimming stripped 5 bases from V and 4 bases from J, with 9 bases between. This CDR3 contains 13 residues. CDR3 sequence (DNA): TGTGCCAGCAGCCCCCGGGGGTACAATGAGCAGTTCTTC. It specifies CASSPRGYNEQFF.

The chain uses TRBV21-1 and TRBJ1-3; no check of the table's D call, TRBD1, against the DNA was made. TRBV21-1 is shown as a pseudogene. The CDR3 extends over 18 amino acids. The CDR3 region is CASSKVRDRESAGNTIYF. CDR3 nucleotide sequence: TGTGCCAGCAGCAAAGTGAGGGACAGGGAATCAGCTGGAAACACCATATATTTT.

This rearrangement joins TRBV5-1 to TRBJ2-1; D is uncertain. The V gene lost 1 base and the J gene lost 6 bases, with 14 bases spanning the gap. CDR3 length equals 15 residues. Germline-derived CDR1 and CDR2 are SGHRS and YFSETQ. The DNA of the CDR3 is TGCGCCAGCAGCTTGAATGCAGAAGGCCCCAATGAGCAGTTCTTC. It yields the protein CASSLNAEGPNEQFF.

This clone is classed as medium-sized. The chain links TRBV29-1 to TRBJ1-1, with D uncertain. Germline CDR1 reads SQVTM; CDR2 reads ANQGSEA. The CDR3 is 10 residues long. V dropped 7 bases and J dropped 1 base, with 4 bases sitting between them. The CDR3 DNA follows: TGCAGCGCGAAGAACACTGAAGCTTTCTTT. Its translation: CSAKNTEAFF. The full variable domain, with the rest looked up from reference TRBV29-1 and TRBJ1-1, is SAVISQKPSRDICQRGTSLTIQCQVDSQVTMMFWYRQQPGQSLTLIATANQGSEATYESGFVIDKFPISRPNLTFSTLTVSNMSPEDSSIYLCSAKNTEAFFGQGTRLTVV.

The J gene is TRBJ2-7, the V gene TRBV6-1, with 11 bases lining up with TRBD1. V gave up 4 bases and J gave up 5 bases; unmatched junction bases: 4. The germline V gene encodes CDR1 MNHNS and CDR2 SASEGT. The CDR3 has 14 residues. This CDR3 is CASSARDRGDEQYF. CDR3 in DNA: TGTGCCAGCAGTGCCCGGGACAGGGGGGACGAGCAGTACTTC.